The T cell receptor (beta chain) under discussion was sequenced for a study of chemoradiotherapy in HPV16-positive cancers. Germline CDR1 and CDR2: SGHTA and FQGNSA. V was shortened by 1 base and J by 8 bases, with 14 bases between the two germline ends. This CDR3 has 14 residues. As to this clone: Its specificity is unknown.

Study conclusions and caveats: Functional assays defining HPV-specific T cells used only a couple of HPV16-positive patients.

Measured with immunoSEQ multiplex PCR; TCRdb has only the in-frame clones, and not every one. The table includes about 12,000 clones, 78% detected once. V usage is TRBV7-2 and J usage is TRBJ1-2; no firm D call. Sample acquisition took place from a patient who underwent chemoradiotherapy. The source is a human donor with HPV-associated anogenital cancer. CDR3 sequence: CASSLDARPGGYTF. The CDR3 region has the DNA TGTGCCAGCAGCTTAGATGCCAGGCCGGGGGGCTACACCTTC. The full variable domain, in which reference TRBV7-2 and TRBJ1-2 provide the parts outside the CDR3, is GAGVSQSPSNKVTEKGKDVELRCDPISGHTALYWYRQSLGQGLEFLIYFQGNSAPDKSGLPSDRFSAERTGGSVSTLTIQRTQQEDSAVYLCASSLDARPGGYTFGSGTRLTVV.